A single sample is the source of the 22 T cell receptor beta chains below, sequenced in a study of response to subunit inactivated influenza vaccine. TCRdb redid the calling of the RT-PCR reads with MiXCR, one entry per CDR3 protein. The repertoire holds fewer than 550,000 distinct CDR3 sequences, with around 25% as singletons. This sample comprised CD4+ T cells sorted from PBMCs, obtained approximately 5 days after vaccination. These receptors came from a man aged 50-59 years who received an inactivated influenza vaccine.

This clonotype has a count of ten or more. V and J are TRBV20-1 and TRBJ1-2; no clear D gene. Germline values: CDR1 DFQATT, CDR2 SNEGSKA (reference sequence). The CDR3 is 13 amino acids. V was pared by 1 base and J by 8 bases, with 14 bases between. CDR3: CSARAGRRNGYTF. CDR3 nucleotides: TGCAGTGCTAGAGCCGGGAGGCGGAACGGCTACACCTTC.

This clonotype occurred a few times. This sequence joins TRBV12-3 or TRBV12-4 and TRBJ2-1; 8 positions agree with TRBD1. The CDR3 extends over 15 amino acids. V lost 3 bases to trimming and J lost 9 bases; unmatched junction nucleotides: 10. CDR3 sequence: CASSLSGKGTGEQFF. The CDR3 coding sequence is TGTGCCAGCAGTTTGTCAGGGAAGGGGACAGGTGAGCAGTTCTTC.

The CDR3 nucleotides read TGTGCCAGCAGTTTTAGGGCTAGCGGGAGTAGAATTGACAATGAGCAGTTCTTC. As protein: CASSFRASGSRIDNEQFF. The gene calls are TRBV2 and TRBJ2-1; 10 nucleotides agree with TRBD2. CDR1 and CDR2 from the germline V gene are SNHLY and FYNNEI. V was pared by 5 bases and J by 5 bases, with 15 bases of the junction left unmatched. The CDR3 sequence is 18 residues long.

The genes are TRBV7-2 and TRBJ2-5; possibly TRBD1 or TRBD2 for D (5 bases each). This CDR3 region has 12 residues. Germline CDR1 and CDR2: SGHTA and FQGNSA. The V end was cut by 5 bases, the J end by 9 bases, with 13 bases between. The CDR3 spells CASSPDMGAQYF. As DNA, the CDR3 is TGTGCCAGCAGCCCGGATATGGGGGCCCAGTACTTC.

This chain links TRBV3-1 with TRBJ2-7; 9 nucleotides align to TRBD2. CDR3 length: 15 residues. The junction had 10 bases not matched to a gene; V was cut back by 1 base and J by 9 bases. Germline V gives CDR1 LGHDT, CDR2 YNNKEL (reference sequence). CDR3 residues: CASSQGLAAQGGQYF. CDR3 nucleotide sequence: TGTGCCAGCAGCCAAGGACTAGCGGCTCAAGGAGGGCAGTACTTC.

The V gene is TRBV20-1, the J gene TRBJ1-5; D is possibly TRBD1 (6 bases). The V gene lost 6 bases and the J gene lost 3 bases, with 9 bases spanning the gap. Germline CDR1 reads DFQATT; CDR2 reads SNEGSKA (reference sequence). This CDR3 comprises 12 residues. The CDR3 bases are TGCAGTGCAGGACAGAACAATCAGCCCCAGCATTTT. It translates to CSAGQNNQPQHF.

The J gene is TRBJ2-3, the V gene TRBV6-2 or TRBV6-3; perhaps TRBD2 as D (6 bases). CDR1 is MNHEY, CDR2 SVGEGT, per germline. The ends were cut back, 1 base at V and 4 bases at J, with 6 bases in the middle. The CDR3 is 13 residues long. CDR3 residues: CASSYWGADTQYF. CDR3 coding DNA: TGTGCCAGCAGTTACTGGGGGGCAGATACGCAGTATTTT.

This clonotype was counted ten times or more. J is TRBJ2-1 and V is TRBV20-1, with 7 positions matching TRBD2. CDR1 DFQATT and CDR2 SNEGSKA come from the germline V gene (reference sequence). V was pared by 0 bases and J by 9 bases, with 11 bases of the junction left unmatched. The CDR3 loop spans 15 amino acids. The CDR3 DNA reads TGCAGTGCTAGAGATATAGTGGGACTAAGCGGTGAGCAGTTCTTC. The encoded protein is CSARDIVGLSGEQFF.

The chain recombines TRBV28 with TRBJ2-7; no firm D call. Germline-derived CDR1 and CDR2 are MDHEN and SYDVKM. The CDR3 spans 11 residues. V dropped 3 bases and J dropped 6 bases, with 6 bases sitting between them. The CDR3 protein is CASSFLFEQYF. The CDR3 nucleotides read TGTGCCAGCAGTTTCCTCTTCGAGCAGTACTTC. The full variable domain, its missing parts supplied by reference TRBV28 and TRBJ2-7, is DVKVTQSSRYLVKRTGEKVFLECVQDMDHENMFWYRQDPGLGLRLIYFSYDVKMKEKGDIPEGYSVSREKKERFSLILESASTNQTSMYLCASSFLFEQYFGPGTRLTVT.

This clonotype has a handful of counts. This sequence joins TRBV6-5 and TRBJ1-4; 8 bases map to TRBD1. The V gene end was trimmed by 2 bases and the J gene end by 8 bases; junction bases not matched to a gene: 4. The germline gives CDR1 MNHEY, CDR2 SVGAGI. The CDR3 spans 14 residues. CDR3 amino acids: CASSYTYRGEKLFF. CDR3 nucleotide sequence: TGTGCCAGCAGTTACACCTACAGGGGGGAAAAACTGTTTTTT.

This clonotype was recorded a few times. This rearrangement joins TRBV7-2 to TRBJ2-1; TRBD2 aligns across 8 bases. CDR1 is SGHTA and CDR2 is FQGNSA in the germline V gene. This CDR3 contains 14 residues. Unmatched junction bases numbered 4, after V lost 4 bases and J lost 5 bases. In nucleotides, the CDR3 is TGTGCCAGCAGCTCCCTAGCGGGCAACAATGAGCAGTTCTTC. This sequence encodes CASSSLAGNNEQFF.

As DNA, the CDR3 is TGTGCCAGCAGCTTAGAATTGGGACGGAACTACGAGCAGTACTTC. As protein: CASSLELGRNYEQYF. This chain uses TRBV11-2 with TRBJ2-7; D may match TRBD1 or TRBD2 (5 bases each). This CDR3 contains 15 residues. V was shortened by 0 bases and J by 3 bases, with 12 bases between the two germline ends. Germline V gives CDR1 SGHAT, CDR2 FQNNGV.

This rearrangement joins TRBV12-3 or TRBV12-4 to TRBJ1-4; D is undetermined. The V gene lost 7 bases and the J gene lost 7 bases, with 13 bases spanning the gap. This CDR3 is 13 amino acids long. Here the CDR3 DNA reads TGTGCCAGCACAAGAAGTATTACTGAAAAACTGTTTTTT. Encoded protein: CASTRSITEKLFF.

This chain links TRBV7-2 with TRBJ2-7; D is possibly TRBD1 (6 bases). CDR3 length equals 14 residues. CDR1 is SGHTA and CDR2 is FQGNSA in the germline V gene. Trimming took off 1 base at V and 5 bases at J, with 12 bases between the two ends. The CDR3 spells CASSLVWGRDEQYF. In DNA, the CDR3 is TGTGCCAGCAGCTTAGTGTGGGGGCGCGACGAGCAGTACTTC.

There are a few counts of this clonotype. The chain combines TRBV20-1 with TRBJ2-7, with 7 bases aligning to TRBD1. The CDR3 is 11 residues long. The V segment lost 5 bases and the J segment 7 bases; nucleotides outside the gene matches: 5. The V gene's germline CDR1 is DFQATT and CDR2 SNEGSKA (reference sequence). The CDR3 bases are TGCAGTGCTCGCAGGGGGTTAGAGCAGTACTTC. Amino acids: CSARRGLEQYF.

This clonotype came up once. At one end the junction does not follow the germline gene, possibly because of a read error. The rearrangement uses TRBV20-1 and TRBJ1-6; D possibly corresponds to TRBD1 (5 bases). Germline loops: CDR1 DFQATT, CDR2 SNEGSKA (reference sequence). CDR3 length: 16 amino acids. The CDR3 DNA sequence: TGCTGTGCTAGAAACCCGGGGGAGGGAAAGGATTCACCCCTCCACTTT. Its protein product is CCARNPGEGKDSPLHF.

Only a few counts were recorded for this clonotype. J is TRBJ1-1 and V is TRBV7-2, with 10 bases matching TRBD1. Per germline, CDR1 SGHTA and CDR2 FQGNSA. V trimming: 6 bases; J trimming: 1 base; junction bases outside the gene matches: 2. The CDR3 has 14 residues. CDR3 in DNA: TGTGCCAGCAGACGACAGGGGGCGAACACTGAAGCTTTCTTT. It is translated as CASRRQGANTEAFF.

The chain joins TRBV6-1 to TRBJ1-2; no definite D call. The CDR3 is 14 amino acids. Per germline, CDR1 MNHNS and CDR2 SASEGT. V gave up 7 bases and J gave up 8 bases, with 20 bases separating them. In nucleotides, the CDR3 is TGTGCCAGCATCCTGGACGACCTTGGCGGAGGCTACACCTTC. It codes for CASILDDLGGGYTF.

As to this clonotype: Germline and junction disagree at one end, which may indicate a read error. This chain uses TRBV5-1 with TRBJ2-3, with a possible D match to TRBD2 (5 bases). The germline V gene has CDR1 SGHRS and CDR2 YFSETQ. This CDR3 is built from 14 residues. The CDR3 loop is CASCLRGPADTQYF. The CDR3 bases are TGCGCCAGCTGCTTGCGCGGGCCCGCAGATACGCAGTATTTT.

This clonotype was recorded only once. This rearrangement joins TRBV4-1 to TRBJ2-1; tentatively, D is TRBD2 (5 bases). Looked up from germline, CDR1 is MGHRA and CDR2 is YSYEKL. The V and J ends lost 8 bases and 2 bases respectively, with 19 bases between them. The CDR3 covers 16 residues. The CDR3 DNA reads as TGCGCCAGCGCGTATGCGGCGGGCGGTCCCTACAATGAGCAGTTCTTC. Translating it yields CASAYAAGGPYNEQFF.

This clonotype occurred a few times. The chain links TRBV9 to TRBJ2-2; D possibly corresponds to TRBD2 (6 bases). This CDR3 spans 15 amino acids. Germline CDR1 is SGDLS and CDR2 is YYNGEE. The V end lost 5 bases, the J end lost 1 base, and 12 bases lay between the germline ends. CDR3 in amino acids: CASSGGTVNTGELFF. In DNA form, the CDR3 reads TGTGCCAGCAGTGGGGGGACGGTGAACACCGGGGAGCTGTTTTTT. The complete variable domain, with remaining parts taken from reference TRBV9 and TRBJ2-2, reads DSGVTQTPKHLITATGQRVTLRCSPRSGDLSVYWYQQSLDQGLQFLIQYYNGEERAKGNILERFSAQQFPDLHSELNLSSLELGDSALYFCASSGGTVNTGELFFGEGSRLTVL.

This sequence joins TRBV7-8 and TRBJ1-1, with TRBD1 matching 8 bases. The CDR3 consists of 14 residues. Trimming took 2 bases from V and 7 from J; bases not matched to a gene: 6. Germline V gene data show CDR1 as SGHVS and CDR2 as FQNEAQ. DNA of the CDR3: TGTGCCAGCAGCTTAAACAGGGGGGGGAATGAAGCTTTCTTT. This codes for CASSLNRGGNEAFF.